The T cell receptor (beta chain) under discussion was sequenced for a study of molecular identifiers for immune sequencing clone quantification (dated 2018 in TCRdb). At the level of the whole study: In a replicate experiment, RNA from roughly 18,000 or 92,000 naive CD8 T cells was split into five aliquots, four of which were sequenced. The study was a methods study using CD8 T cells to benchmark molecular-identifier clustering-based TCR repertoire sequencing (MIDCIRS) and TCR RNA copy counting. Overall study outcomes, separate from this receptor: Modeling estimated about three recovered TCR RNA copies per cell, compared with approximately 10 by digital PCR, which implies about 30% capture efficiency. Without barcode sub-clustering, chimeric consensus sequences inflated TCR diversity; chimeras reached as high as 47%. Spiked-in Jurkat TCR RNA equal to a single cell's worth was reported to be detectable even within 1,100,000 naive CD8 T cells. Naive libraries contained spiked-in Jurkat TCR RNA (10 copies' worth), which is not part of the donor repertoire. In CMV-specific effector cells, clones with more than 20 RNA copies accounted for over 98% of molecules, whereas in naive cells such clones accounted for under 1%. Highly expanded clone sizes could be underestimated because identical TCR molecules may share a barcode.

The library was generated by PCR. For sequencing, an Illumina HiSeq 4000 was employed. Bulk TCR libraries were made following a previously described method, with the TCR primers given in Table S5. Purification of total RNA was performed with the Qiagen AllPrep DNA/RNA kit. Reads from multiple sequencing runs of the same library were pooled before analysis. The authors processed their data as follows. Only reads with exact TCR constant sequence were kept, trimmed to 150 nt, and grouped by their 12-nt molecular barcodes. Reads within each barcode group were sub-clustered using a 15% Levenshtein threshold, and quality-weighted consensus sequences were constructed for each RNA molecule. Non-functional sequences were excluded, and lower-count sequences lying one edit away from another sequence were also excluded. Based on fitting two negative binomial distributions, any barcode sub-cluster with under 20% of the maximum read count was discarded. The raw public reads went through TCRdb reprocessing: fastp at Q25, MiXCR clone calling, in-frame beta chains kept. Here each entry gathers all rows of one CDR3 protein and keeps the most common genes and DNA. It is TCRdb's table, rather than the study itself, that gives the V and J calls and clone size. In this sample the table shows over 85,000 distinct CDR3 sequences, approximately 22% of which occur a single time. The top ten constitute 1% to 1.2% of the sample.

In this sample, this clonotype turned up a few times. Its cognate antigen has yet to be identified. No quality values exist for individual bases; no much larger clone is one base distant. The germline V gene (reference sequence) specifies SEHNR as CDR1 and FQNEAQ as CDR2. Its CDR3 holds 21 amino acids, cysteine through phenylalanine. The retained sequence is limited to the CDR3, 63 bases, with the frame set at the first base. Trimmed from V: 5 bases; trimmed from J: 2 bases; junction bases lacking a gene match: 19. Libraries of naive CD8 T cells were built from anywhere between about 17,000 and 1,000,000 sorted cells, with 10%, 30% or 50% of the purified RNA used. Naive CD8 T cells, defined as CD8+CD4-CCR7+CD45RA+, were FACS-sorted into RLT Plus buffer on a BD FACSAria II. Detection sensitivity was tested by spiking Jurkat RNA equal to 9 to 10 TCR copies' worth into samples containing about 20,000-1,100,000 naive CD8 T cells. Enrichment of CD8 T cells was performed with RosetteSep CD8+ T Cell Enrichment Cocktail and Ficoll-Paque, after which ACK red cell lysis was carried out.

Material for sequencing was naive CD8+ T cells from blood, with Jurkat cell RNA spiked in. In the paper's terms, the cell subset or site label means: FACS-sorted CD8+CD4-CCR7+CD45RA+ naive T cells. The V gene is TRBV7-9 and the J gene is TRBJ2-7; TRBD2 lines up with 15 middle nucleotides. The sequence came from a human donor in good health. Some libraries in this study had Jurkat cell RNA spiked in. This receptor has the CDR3 CASSNPPRTSGRAGLTYEQYF. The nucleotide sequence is TGTGCCAGCAGCAACCCTCCACGGACTAGCGGGAGGGCCGGTCTTACCTACGAGCAGTACTTC.